These T cell receptor beta chains were read from a single sample in a study of cytomegalovirus exposure and HLA in healthy donors. Profiled with immunoSEQ multiplex PCR; TCRdb holds only in-frame clones, not every one. The data contain some 160,000 clones, about 88% of them singletons. The specimen was PBMCs. These TCRs come from a man between 25 and 39 years old in good health and CMV-seropositive. Each CDR3 is given with its conserved first and last residue. The D gene is left open where the match is weak. For some rows the clone size is stated as once, few or many, or as a class when expanded; others skip it.

v_gene	abundance	d_gene	j_gene	CDR3aa	CDR3nt
TRBV30	NA	NA	TRBJ1-4	CAWSVDSLNEKLFF	TGTGCCTGGAGTGTGGACAGCCTTAATGAAAAACTGTTTTTT
TRBV15	NA	NA	TRBJ2-1	CATSRERGSYNEQFF	TGTGCCACCAGCAGAGAGCGGGGCTCCTACAATGAGCAGTTCTTC
TRBV29-1	NA	NA	TRBJ2-5	CSVAMGGETQYF	TGCAGCGTTGCAATGGGGGGAGAGACCCAGTACTTC
TRBV11-2	NA	TRBD2	TRBJ2-7	CASKAIAGVVHEQYF	TGTGCCAGCAAGGCTATAGCGGGAGTCGTCCACGAGCAGTACTTC
TRBV28	NA	TRBD2	TRBJ2-3	CASITSDGSTDTQYF	TGTGCCAGCATCACTAGCGACGGAAGCACAGATACGCAGTATTTT
TRBV5-8	NA	NA	TRBJ2-2	CASSPLQGPSGELFF	TGTGCCAGCAGCCCCCTACAGGGTCCATCCGGGGAGCTGTTTTTT
TRBV5-1	NA	NA	TRBJ2-5	CASSLLSGWETQYF	TGCGCCAGCAGCTTGTTAAGCGGGTGGGAGACCCAGTACTTC
TRBV12-5	NA	TRBD2	TRBJ2-1	CASGLAAGLAGWDEQFF	TGTGCTAGTGGTTTGGCGGCGGGGCTAGCGGGATGGGATGAGCAGTTCTTC
TRBV6-5	NA	NA	TRBJ1-3	CASSYDRTPRNTIYF	TGTGCCAGCAGTTACGACAGGACTCCGAGAAACACCATATATTTT
TRBV7-6	few	TRBD1	TRBJ1-2	CASSRREQGNGYTF	TGTGCCAGCAGCCGCCGGGAACAGGGGAACGGCTACACCTTC
TRBV12-5	NA	TRBD2	TRBJ2-5	CASGLNRGGVGLQETQYF	TGTGCTAGTGGCCTAAACCGGGGGGGAGTTGGGCTGCAAGAGACCCAGTACTTC
TRBV7-8	NA	NA	TRBJ1-5	CASSFQGSSNQPQHF	TGTGCCAGCAGCTTCCAGGGTTCGAGCAATCAGCCCCAGCATTTT
TRBV7-9	NA	TRBD1	TRBJ1-5	CSSSSTGGWSNQPQHF	TGTTCCAGCAGCTCTACAGGGGGCTGGAGCAATCAGCCCCAGCATTTT
TRBV5-1	NA	TRBD1	TRBJ2-5	CVSSLGDRWETQYF	TGCGTCAGCAGCTTGGGGGACAGATGGGAGACCCAGTACTTC
TRBV19	NA	TRBD2	TRBJ2-5	CASRLAGEETQYF	TGTGCCAGTAGGCTAGCGGGAGAAGAGACCCAGTACTTC
TRBV4-3	NA	NA	TRBJ1-1	CASSQEWGGGTEAFF	TGCGCCAGCAGCCAAGAATGGGGAGGGGGCACTGAAGCTTTCTTT
TRBV4-3	NA	NA	TRBJ1-2	CASSQDQGLYGYTF	TGCGCCAGCAGCCAAGATCAGGGATTATATGGCTACACCTTC
TRBV7-3	NA	TRBD2	TRBJ2-3	CASSFTGLAGADTQYF	TGTGCCAGCAGCTTTACGGGACTAGCGGGAGCGGATACGCAGTATTTT
TRBV6-7	NA	TRBD1	TRBJ1-4	CASNRGQGLTTNEKLFF	TGTGCCAGCAACCGGGGACAGGGTTTGACAACTAATGAAAAACTGTTTTTT
TRBV5-1	once	TRBD1	TRBJ2-7	CASSAGTGTGLEQYF	TGCGCCAGCAGCGCAGGGACAGGTACAGGTCTCGAGCAGTACTTC
TRBV5-6	NA	TRBD1	TRBJ1-4	CASSLASGGEKLFF	TGTGCCAGCAGCTTGGCCTCAGGGGGAGAAAAACTGTTTTTT
TRBV27	NA	NA	TRBJ2-3	CASSLIAGNTDTQYF	TGTGCCAGCAGTTTAATCGCGGGAAATACGGATACGCAGTATTTT
TRBV2	few	NA	TRBJ1-1	CASRAGGREAFF	TGTGCCAGCAGGGCTGGGGGCCGTGAAGCTTTCTTT
TRBV29-1	NA	TRBD1	TRBJ1-1	CSVEVPGGAGNTEAFF	TGCAGCGTTGAGGTCCCAGGGGGCGCGGGAAACACTGAAGCTTTCTTT
TRBV18	NA	NA	TRBJ1-3	CASSPGRQAGNTIYF	TGTGCCAGCTCACCAGGGAGGCAGGCTGGAAACACCATATATTTT
TRBV7-9	NA	NA	TRBJ1-2	CASSQTDGYTF	TGTGCCAGCAGCCAAACGGATGGCTACACCTTC
TRBV4-3	NA	NA	TRBJ2-7	CASSQTWTGSYEQYF	TGCGCCAGCAGCCAGACCTGGACGGGGTCCTACGAGCAGTACTTC
TRBV2	once	NA	TRBJ1-1	CASSQGWSEAFF	TGTGCCAGCAGCCAGGGGTGGTCTGAAGCTTTCTTT
TRBV18	NA	TRBD2	TRBJ2-3	CASSPGTSTRDTQYF	TGTGCCAGCTCCCCCGGGACTAGTACCAGAGATACGCAGTATTTT
TRBV9	NA	NA	TRBJ1-2	CASAQGGRNYGYTF	TGTGCCAGCGCCCAAGGGGGACGGAACTATGGCTACACCTTC
TRBV6-9	NA	TRBD1	TRBJ1-1	CASSYSEGTGGGFGASF	TGTGCCAGCAGTTATTCGGAGGGAACAGGGGGCGGTTTCGGGGCTTCCTTT
TRBV4-3	NA	TRBD1	TRBJ1-5	CASSQETGGSGQPQHF	TGCGCCAGCAGCCAAGAGACAGGGGGAAGCGGGCAGCCCCAGCATTTT
TRBV19	NA	NA	TRBJ1-5	CASSRGSNQPQHF	TGTGCCAGTAGCAGGGGAAGCAATCAGCCCCAGCATTTT
TRBV7-9	NA	TRBD1	TRBJ2-7	CASSLGWTGTYEQYF	TGTGCCAGCAGTCTAGGATGGACAGGGACCTACGAGCAGTACTTC
TRBV5-6	once	NA	TRBJ2-1	CASTLDMESGWNEQFF	TGTGCCAGCACCCTCGATATGGAGTCTGGGTGGAATGAGCAGTTCTTC
TRBV7-3	NA	NA	TRBJ2-3	CASSLGGGITSTDTQYF	TGTGCCAGCAGCTTAGGGGGCGGTATAACTAGCACAGATACGCAGTATTTT
TRBV5-1	once	NA	TRBJ2-2	CASSNALAIGELFF	TGCGCCAGCAGCAACGCTCTAGCGATCGGGGAGCTGTTTTTT
TRBV29-1	NA	NA	TRBJ1-2	CSSGGGGEGYTF	TGCAGCTCCGGAGGGGGAGGGGAAGGCTACACCTTC
TRBV10-2	few	NA	TRBJ2-7	CASSSGFRYEQYF	TGCGCCAGCAGTTCAGGGTTTCGCTACGAGCAGTACTTC